This TCR beta chain was captured by sequencing in a study of cytomegalovirus exposure and HLA in healthy donors. PCR used 60 Vbeta primers and 13 Jbeta primers. Generated by immunoSEQ multiplex PCR, the TCRdb table keeps only in-frame clones and is missing some. The repertoire table contains some 120,000 clones. Losses at the gene ends were 4 bases for V and 4 bases for J; bases not matched to a gene: 5. The CDR3 has 15 residues. The germline CDR1 and CDR2 sequences are LGHNA and YSLEER. The sample consisted of PBMCs. The clonotype comes from a man aged 25-45 years in good health and CMV-seronegative. This chain joins TRBV4-3 and TRBJ1-5; TRBD1 aligns across 9 bases. The CDR3 DNA is TGCGCCAGCAGCCGCCGGACAGGGGAGAATCAGCCCCAGCATTTT. Its protein is CASSRRTGENQPQHF.